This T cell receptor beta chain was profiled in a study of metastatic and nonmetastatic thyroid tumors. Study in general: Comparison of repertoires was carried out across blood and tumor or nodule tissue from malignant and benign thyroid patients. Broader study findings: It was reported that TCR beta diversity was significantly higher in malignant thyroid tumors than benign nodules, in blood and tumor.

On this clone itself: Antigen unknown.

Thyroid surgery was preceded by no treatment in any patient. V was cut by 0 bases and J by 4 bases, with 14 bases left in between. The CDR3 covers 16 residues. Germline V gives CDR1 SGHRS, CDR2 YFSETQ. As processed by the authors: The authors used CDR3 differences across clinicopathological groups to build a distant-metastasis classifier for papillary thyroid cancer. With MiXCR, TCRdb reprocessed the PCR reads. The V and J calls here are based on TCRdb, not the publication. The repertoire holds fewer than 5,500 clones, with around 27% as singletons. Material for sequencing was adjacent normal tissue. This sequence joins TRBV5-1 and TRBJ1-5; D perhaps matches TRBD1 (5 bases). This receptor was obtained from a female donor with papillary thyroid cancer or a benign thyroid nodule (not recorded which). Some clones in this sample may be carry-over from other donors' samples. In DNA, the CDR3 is TGCGCCAGCAGCTTGGGCACGGGACTTGGGAATCAGCCCCAGCATTTT. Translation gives CASSLGTGLGNQPQHF.